This T cell receptor beta chain comes out of a study of cytomegalovirus exposure and HLA in healthy donors. The study, taken as a whole, reports: Owing to their indistinguishability, certain V segments, notably TRBV6-2 and TRBV6-3, were excluded.

This clone was recorded only once. The antigen is unknown. Use of 60 Vbeta and 13 Jbeta primers characterized the PCR. Libraries were prepared by immunoSEQ multiplex PCR; TCRdb keeps only in-frame clonotypes and omits some of them. Here the sample spans around 120,000 clones, more than 80% being singletons. This CDR3 region has 12 residues. Trimming took 7 bases from V and 4 from J, leaving 10 bases between them. The germline CDR1 and CDR2 sequences are MNHNY and SVGAGI (reference sequence). The sample comprised PBMCs. The chain combines TRBV6-6 with TRBJ1-1; weak D call: TRBD1 (6 bases). This TCR derives from a middle-aged woman in good health and CMV-seropositive. The CDR3 loop reads CASTFRGTEAFF. CDR3 bases: TGTGCCAGCACCTTCAGGGGCACTGAAGCTTTCTTT.